This entry concerns a single T cell receptor (beta chain). This sample was included in a study of CD8 T cells in Susac syndrome. It was with random hexamers that roughly 0.45 to 1 ug RNA was reverse transcribed. TCRdb passed the immunoSEQ multiplex PCR reads through MiXCR, listing each CDR3 protein once. The table includes 170,000 or so distinct CDR3 sequences, around 94% detected once. The germline V gene encodes CDR1 SGDLS and CDR2 YYNGEE. V lost 4 bases and J 0 bases, leaving 14 bases between the germline ends. The CDR3 totals 16 residues. The sample consisted of CD4+ T cells from PBMCs. This receptor was identified in a human donor with Susac syndrome. The chain links TRBV9 to TRBJ1-3, with TRBD1 as a possible D gene (5 bases). CDR3 nucleotide sequence: TGTGCCAGCAGCTCCTGGGGACGGTCCTCTGGAAACACCATATATTTT. Amino acid sequence: CASSSWGRSSGNTIYF.